These T cell receptor beta chains were read from a single sample in a study of blood T cell repertoires in COVID-19. TCRdb's copy holds only in-frame clones and misses some; the assay was immunoSEQ multiplex PCR. The repertoire includes about 200,000 clones, about four fifths of them detected once, and 6.5% to 9.5% sits in the top ten. The sample consisted of PBMCs or T cells enriched from blood (not recorded which). These receptors were taken from a middle-aged man who had recovered from COVID-19. CDR3s include the opening cysteine and the closing phenylalanine or tryptophan. The D gene is left open where the match is weak. Clone size appears in some rows only: once, few, many, or a class for an expanded clone.

>.|.|TRBV7-9|TRBJ1-4
TGTGCCAGCAGCTTAGCGGGGGCAGGGGAAAAACTGTTTTTT
CASSLAGAGEKLFF
>TRBD1|.|TRBV9|TRBJ1-6
TGTGCCAGCAGCGTAGCGGGGACAGGGGATAATTCACCCCTCCACTTT
CASSVAGTGDNSPLHF
>.|once|TRBV18|TRBJ2-2
TGTGCCAGCTCTACAGGAAATAGCGGGGAGCTGTTTTTT
CASSTGNSGELFF
>.|.|TRBV4-3|TRBJ1-2
TGCGCCAGCAGCCAGGAGTATACTAACTATGGCTACACCTTC
CASSQEYTNYGYTF
>TRBD1|.|TRBV5-1|TRBJ2-6
TGCGCCAGCAGCGTGGGGACAGGGGCCGGGGCCAACGTCCTGACTTTC
CASSVGTGAGANVLTF
>TRBD1|.|TRBV5-4|TRBJ1-2
TGTGCCAGCAGCTTACAGGGACAGAACTATGGCTACACCTTC
CASSLQGQNYGYTF
>TRBD1|.|TRBV4-3|TRBJ2-7
TGCGCCAGCAGCCAAGATAGGACAGGTCTTACCTACGAGCAGTACTTC
CASSQDRTGLTYEQYF
>.|.|TRBV7-6|TRBJ2-7
TGTGCCAGCAGCTTAGCGCGAGGGGAGCAGTACTTC
CASSLARGEQYF
>.|.|TRBV21-1|TRBJ1-6
TGTGCCAGCAGCAAAGAGGCAGGGCGCAATTCACCCCTCCACTTT
CASSKEAGRNSPLHF
>.|.|TRBV5-1|TRBJ1-3
TGCGCCAGCGCATCGACAGGAGACTCTGGAAACACCATATATTTT
CASASTGDSGNTIYF
>TRBD1|few|TRBV11-3|TRBJ2-1
TGTGCCAGCAGCTTGGACAGGGGCTCGAGGGAGCAGTTCTTC
CASSLDRGSREQFF
>.|.|TRBV2|TRBJ1-3
TGTGCCAGCGCACAGAAATCTGGAAACACCATATATTTT
CASAQKSGNTIYF
>.|.|TRBV7-9|TRBJ2-3
TGTGCCAGCAAGGGGATGTGGGGCACAGATACGCAGTATTTT
CASKGMWGTDTQYF
>TRBD1|.|TRBV7-2|TRBJ2-6
TGTGCCAGCAGCTACCGACAGGGTAGGGCCAACGTCCTGACTTTC
CASSYRQGRANVLTF
>TRBD1|once|TRBV7-9|TRBJ2-7
TGTGCCAGCAGCTTAGCGCTAACGAGGGGACAGGATTTCTCCTACGAGCAGTACTTC
CASSLALTRGQDFSYEQYF
>.|.|TRBV15|TRBJ1-1
TGTGCCACCAGGGACCGAACAGGGAACACTGAAGCTTTCTTT
CATRDRTGNTEAFF
>.|.|TRBV2|TRBJ2-3
TGTGCCAGCAGCCCCCTTTGGGGCAGGGGCACAGATACGCAGTATTTT
CASSPLWGRGTDTQYF
>TRBD1|once|TRBV7-6|TRBJ1-2
TGTGCCAGCAGCTTAGCCTACAGGGGGCTTGGCTATGGCTACACCTTC
CASSLAYRGLGYGYTF
>TRBD2|.|TRBV3-1/TRBV3-2|TRBJ2-3
TGTGCCAGCAGCCAAGATGTCCCTAGCGGGTTTAGCACAGATACGCAGTATTTT
CASSQDVPSGFSTDTQYF
>.|.|TRBV28|TRBJ1-2
TGTGCCAGCAGTTTAGACGGTATGGGGGGTCTCTATGGCTACACCTTC
CASSLDGMGGLYGYTF
>.|.|TRBV3-1/TRBV3-2|TRBJ2-1
TGTGCCAGCAGCCAAGAAAGCGGGCCCTACAATGAGCAGTTCTTC
CASSQESGPYNEQFF
>TRBD1|.|TRBV6-5|TRBJ1-6
TGTGCCAGCGGTCGGGACAGCAATTCACCCCTCCACTTT
CASGRDSNSPLHF
>TRBD2|.|TRBV6-6|TRBJ2-1
TGTGCCAGCAGACAACTAGCGGCCGCGAATGAGCAGTTCTTC
CASRQLAAANEQFF
>TRBD1|.|TRBV5-8|TRBJ1-4
TGTGCCAACAGCTTGTTCCGGCGACAGGGGGGAAATGAAAAACTGTTTTTT
CANSLFRRQGGNEKLFF
>.|.|TRBV3-1/TRBV3-2|TRBJ1-1
TGTGCCAGCAGCCAAATGAGCGGGACTGAAGCTTTCTTT
CASSQMSGTEAFF
>TRBD1|few|TRBV29-1|TRBJ1-1
TGCAGCGTCGACAGGGGTGTGACTGAAGCTTTCTTT
CSVDRGVTEAFF
>.|.|TRBV6-2/TRBV6-3|TRBJ1-3
TGTGCCAGCAGTTGGGCAACGCGAGGAAACACCATATATTTT
CASSWATRGNTIYF
>.|.|TRBV5-1|TRBJ1-3
TGCGCCAGCGGGGACATGACTGGAAACACCATATATTTT
CASGDMTGNTIYF
>TRBD2|.|TRBV20-1|TRBJ2-3
TGCAGTGCTAGTCCTCGGGGACTAGCGGGGGTCACAGATACGCAGTATTTT
CSASPRGLAGVTDTQYF
>.|.|TRBV6-2/TRBV6-3|TRBJ1-4
TGTGCCAGCAGCGCCCCCGGGATCTTAAGAGAAAAACTGTTTTTT
CASSAPGILREKLFF
>TRBD1|.|TRBV6-5|TRBJ1-1
TGTGCCAGCAGTTACCGGACAGGGGCTTCTGAAGCTTTCTTT
CASSYRTGASEAFF
>.|.|TRBV12-5|TRBJ1-2
TGTGCTAGTGGTTTGTCTCGTGGATCACAGCTCTATGGCTACACCTTC
CASGLSRGSQLYGYTF
>.|.|TRBV2|TRBJ2-5
TGTGCCAGCAGGGTCGGGCAAGAGACCCAGTACTTC
CASRVGQETQYF
>.|once|TRBV28|TRBJ1-5
TGTGCCAGCACCCACACCCCCGGGAGTTTACACTATAGCAATCAGCCCCAGCATTTT
CASTHTPGSLHYSNQPQHF
>TRBD1|.|TRBV4-2|TRBJ1-2
TGTGCCAGCAGCCAAGAGGTGACAGGGGGCTACACCTTC
CASSQEVTGGYTF
>.|once|TRBV11-3|TRBJ1-1
TGTGCCAGCAGCTTAGATCGCGGGTTGAACACTGAAGCTTTCTTT
CASSLDRGLNTEAFF
>.|.|TRBV5-6|TRBJ1-1
TGTGCCAGCAGCCGTCGGGGGAGCACTGAAGCTTTCTTT
CASSRRGSTEAFF
>TRBD2|.|TRBV15|TRBJ2-3
TGTGCCACCAGCCCGGGGCTAGCGGGATCTGATACGCAGTATTTT
CATSPGLAGSDTQYF
>.|.|TRBV5-6|TRBJ1-1
TGTGCCAGCAGTACTAACCCGGGACTCACGAACACTGAAGCTTTCTTT
CASSTNPGLTNTEAFF
>.|.|TRBV6-1|TRBJ1-5
TGTGCCAGCAGGGAAGCCGTACAAGTTCAGCCCCAGCATTTT
CASREAVQVQPQHF
>.|once|TRBV9|TRBJ1-4
TGTGCCAGCAGCACAGGGAGTAATGAAAAACTGTTTTTT
CASSTGSNEKLFF
>TRBD1|.|TRBV24-1|TRBJ1-2
TGTGCCACCAGTGATACCCGACAGGGTGGGCATGGCTACACCTTC
CATSDTRQGGHGYTF
>.|.|TRBV24-1|TRBJ2-7
TGTGCCACCAGTGAAGGGGCGCGGGGTGCCGAGCAGTACTTC
CATSEGARGAEQYF
>TRBD2|.|TRBV3-1/TRBV3-2|TRBJ2-1
TGTGCCAGCAGCCACAGCGGGGGGTTTTATGAGCAGTTCTTC
CASSHSGGFYEQFF
>.|few|TRBV7-9|TRBJ1-2
TGTGCCAGCAGCTCCGAGAAACAGCCATATGGCTACACCTTC
CASSSEKQPYGYTF
>.|.|TRBV27|TRBJ2-7
TGTGCCAGCAGTTTATGGCAATCGGGCGAGCAGTACTTC
CASSLWQSGEQYF
>TRBD1|.|TRBV19|TRBJ1-2
TGTGCCAGTAGATCCACCAGGAACGCGAGGGGGCGCTCCTATGGCTACACCTTC
CASRSTRNARGRSYGYTF
>.|.|TRBV9|TRBJ1-6
TGTGCCAGCAGCACTAGAAGTAATTCACCCCTCCACTTT
CASSTRSNSPLHF
>TRBD1|.|TRBV2|TRBJ1-6
TGTGCCAGCAGTGTGGACAGGTTGAATTCACCCCTCCACTTT
CASSVDRLNSPLHF
>.|.|TRBV29-1|TRBJ1-1
TGCAGCGTTGGTACAACTTTCTTT
CSVGTTFF
>TRBD1|.|TRBV18|TRBJ1-2
TGTGCCAGCTCACCACCCACCGCAGGGGGTAAGGGCTACACCTTC
CASSPPTAGGKGYTF
>.|.|TRBV4-2|TRBJ1-1
TGTGCCAGCAGCCAAGCAGGGGACAACACTGAAGCTTTCTTT
CASSQAGDNTEAFF
>TRBD2|.|TRBV5-4|TRBJ2-7
TGTGCCAGCAGCCTGAGGACTAGCGGGGGGGCCCACGAGCAGTACTTC
CASSLRTSGGAHEQYF
>.|.|TRBV3-1/TRBV3-2|TRBJ1-3
TGTGCCAGCAGCCGCTATAATGGAAACACCATATATTTT
CASSRYNGNTIYF
>.|.|TRBV3-1/TRBV3-2|TRBJ2-3
TGTGCCAGCAGCCAAGTAGAACAGACGCAGTATTTT
CASSQVEQTQYF
>.|.|TRBV6-5|TRBJ2-1
TGTGCCAGCAGCCGCGGGCGGATTAACAATGAGCAGTTCTTC
CASSRGRINNEQFF
>.|.|TRBV19|TRBJ1-1
TGTGCCAGTAAGACATCAACTGAAGCTTTCTTT
CASKTSTEAFF
>TRBD1|.|TRBV5-1|TRBJ2-3
TGCGCCAGCAGCTCACCGGGACAGACCACAGATACGCAGTATTTT
CASSSPGQTTDTQYF